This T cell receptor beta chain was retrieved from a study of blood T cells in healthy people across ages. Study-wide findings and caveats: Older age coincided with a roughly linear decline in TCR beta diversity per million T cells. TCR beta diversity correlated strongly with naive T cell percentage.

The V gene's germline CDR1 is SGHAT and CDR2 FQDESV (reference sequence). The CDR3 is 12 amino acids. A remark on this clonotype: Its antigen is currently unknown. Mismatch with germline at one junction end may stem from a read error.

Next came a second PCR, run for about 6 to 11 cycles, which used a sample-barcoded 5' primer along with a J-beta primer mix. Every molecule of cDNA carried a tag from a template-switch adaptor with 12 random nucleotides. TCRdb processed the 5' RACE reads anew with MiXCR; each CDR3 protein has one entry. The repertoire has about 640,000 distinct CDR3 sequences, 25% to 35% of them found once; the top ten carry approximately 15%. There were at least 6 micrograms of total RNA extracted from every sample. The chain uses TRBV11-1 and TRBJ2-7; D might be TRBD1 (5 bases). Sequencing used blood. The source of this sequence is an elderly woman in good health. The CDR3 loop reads CANSSQECEQYF. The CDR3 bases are TGTGCCAACAGCTCACAGGAATGCGAGCAGTACTTC.